These 15 T cell receptor beta chains were all obtained from the same sample, sequenced in a study of cytomegalovirus exposure and HLA in healthy donors. The primer mix had 60 Vbeta and 13 Jbeta primers. The protocol was immunoSEQ multiplex PCR, while the TCRdb copy is restricted to in-frame clones and leaves out a portion. The profile shows about 120,000 clones, more than 55% of them singletons. Sequencing was performed on PBMCs. These receptors all stem from a man aged 18 to 29 in good health and CMV-seronegative.

The rearrangement links TRBV28 to TRBJ1-2; 8 bases fit TRBD1. The CDR3 runs to 13 residues. Trimming took 8 bases from V and 4 from J; bases not matched to a gene: 6. In germline, CDR1 is MDHEN, CDR2 SYDVKM. As DNA, the CDR3 is TGTGCCAGCGGGCCAGGGGGCCTCTATGGCTACACCTTC. It yields the protein CASGPGGLYGYTF.

The V gene is TRBV5-1, the J gene TRBJ2-2, with 9 bases lining up with TRBD1. Germline loops: CDR1 SGHRS, CDR2 YFSETQ. The ends lost 2 bases at V and 4 bases at J; junction bases unmatched: 6. The CDR3 is made up of 16 amino acids. CDR3 sequence: CASSFRTGVPTGELFF. The DNA for the CDR3 is TGCGCCAGCAGCTTCCGGACAGGGGTCCCCACCGGGGAGCTGTTTTTT.

This clone was detected only a few times. CDR3 in amino acids: CASSGGTGSNYGYTF. CDR3 bases: TGTGCCAGCAGTGGGGGGACTGGATCAAACTATGGCTACACCTTC. The genes are TRBV27 and TRBJ1-2; the D gene is possibly TRBD1 (5 bases). The CDR3 has 15 amino acids. Germline V gene lookup returns CDR1 MNHEY and CDR2 SMNVEV (reference sequence). V lost 5 bases, J lost 2 bases, and 15 bases lay in between.

As regards this clone: One junction end disagrees with the germline gene, perhaps due to a read error. This chain uses TRBV7-9 with TRBJ1-1, with D possibly matching TRBD1 (5 bases). The CDR3 has 19 amino acids. The germline gives CDR1 SEHNR, CDR2 FQNEAQ (reference sequence). CDR3 sequence: CASSLVGTGFGGRNSEAFF. The CDR3 nucleotides are TGTGCCAGCAGCTTAGTAGGGACGGGGTTCGGAGGGAGGAACTCTGAAGCTTTCTTT.

The chain has TRBV11-2 and TRBJ2-2; no reliable D call. V was cut by 3 bases and J by 4 bases, with 6 bases left in between. This CDR3 region has 13 residues. Germline lookup yields CDR1 SGHAT and CDR2 FQNNGV. The CDR3 spells CASSFGFTGELFF. The CDR3 DNA follows: TGTGCCAGCAGCTTCGGGTTCACCGGGGAGCTGTTTTTT.

The V gene is TRBV19, the J gene TRBJ2-7; the match to TRBD2 covers 8 bases. Losses at the gene ends were 10 bases for V and 2 bases for J; bases not matched to a gene: 10. The CDR3 length is 14 residues. Germline values: CDR1 LNHDA, CDR2 SQIVND (reference sequence). CDR3 residues: CATQVSGGTYEQYF. In DNA form, the CDR3 reads TGTGCCACCCAGGTGAGCGGGGGAACCTACGAGCAGTACTTC.

The rearrangement uses TRBV7-9 and TRBJ2-7, with 9 bases identical to TRBD1. Germline loops: CDR1 SEHNR, CDR2 FQNEAQ (reference sequence). Germline trimming cut 5 bases from V and 2 bases from J; bases unmatched to any gene: 1. This CDR3 is 13 amino acids long. CDR3 bases: TGTGCCAGCAGCGACAGGGGGACCTACGAGCAGTACTTC. It yields the protein CASSDRGTYEQYF. The whole variable domain, filled in from reference TRBV7-9 and TRBJ2-7, reads DTGVSQNPRHKITKRGQNVTFRCDPISEHNRLYWYRQTLGQGPEFLTYFQNEAQLEKSRLLSDRFSAERPKGSFSTLEIQRTEQGDSAMYLCASSDRGTYEQYFGPGTRLTVT.

The chain employs TRBV6-5 and TRBJ1-2; the D gene is possibly TRBD1 (6 bases). The germline V and J ends were trimmed by 0 bases and 4 bases, with 12 bases remaining between them. The CDR3 has 15 residues. Germline CDR1 MNHEY, CDR2 SVGAGI. CDR3 sequence (DNA): TGTGCCAGCAGTTACTCTTCAGGGGTTGGCTATGGCTACACCTTC. It translates to CASSYSSGVGYGYTF.

This rearrangement joins TRBV14 to TRBJ2-1, with 7 bases lining up with TRBD1. This CDR3 region has 16 residues. V shed 4 bases and J 9 bases; nucleotides not matched to a gene: 15. Germline CDR1 is SGHDN and CDR2 is FVKESK. This chain's CDR3 is CASSRISGTADSEQFF. CDR3 DNA sequence: TGTGCCAGCAGCCGAATTTCCGGGACAGCTGACAGTGAGCAGTTCTTC.

This clone was counted between two and nine times. For the CDR3, the DNA is TGTGCCAGCTCACCCACAGGGGTTCACTACGAGCAGTACTTC. It codes for CASSPTGVHYEQYF. The chain joins TRBV18 to TRBJ2-7; the match to TRBD1 covers 7 bases. This CDR3 comprises 14 residues. V gave up 3 bases and J gave up 3 bases; unmatched junction bases: 5. Germline V gives CDR1 KGHSH, CDR2 LQKENI.

This clone was found a few times. This chain connects TRBV5-1 to TRBJ2-2, with D possibly matching TRBD1 (5 bases). Germline V gene sequence: CDR1 SGHRS, CDR2 YFSETQ. CDR3 length: 14 amino acids. Trimming took 1 base from V and 6 from J, leaving 10 bases between them. The CDR3 DNA reads as TGCGCCAGCAGCTTGTCAGGGCGATCCGGGGAGCTGTTTTTT. Translating it yields CASSLSGRSGELFF.

The V call is TRBV19, the J call TRBJ2-7; perhaps TRBD1 as D (6 bases). Germline-derived CDR1 and CDR2 are LNHDA and SQIVND (reference sequence). This CDR3 region has 16 residues. The V gene lost 0 bases and the J gene lost 4 bases, with 16 bases spanning the gap. CDR3 amino acids: CASSIDTGMKRYEQYF. CDR3 DNA sequence: TGTGCCAGTAGTATAGATACAGGGATGAAACGATACGAGCAGTACTTC.

In its sample, this clone was seen a few times. This rearrangement joins TRBV6-1 to TRBJ1-2; D ambiguous. Trimming took off 0 bases at V and 2 bases at J, with 10 bases between the two ends. Germline CDR1 is MNHNS and CDR2 is SASEGT. The CDR3 covers 15 residues. The CDR3 DNA sequence: TGTGCCAGCAGTGAAGCGTTGAGGCTCAACTATGGCTACACCTTC. This translates into CASSEALRLNYGYTF.

This clone was counted between two and nine times. The V and J genes are TRBV6-5 and TRBJ2-1; 7 nucleotides align to TRBD1. CDR3 length: 15 amino acids. The ends lost 6 bases at V and 2 bases at J; junction bases unmatched: 7. The germline CDR1 and CDR2 sequences are MNHEY and SVGAGI. This chain's CDR3 is CASRPDRQPYNEQFF. The CDR3 coding sequence is TGTGCCAGCAGGCCGGACAGGCAACCCTACAATGAGCAGTTCTTC.

This clone was observed a single time. This chain links TRBV30 with TRBJ2-7; 7 bases align to TRBD2. The germline V gene encodes CDR1 GTSNPN and CDR2 SVGIG (reference sequence). Trimming removed 0 bases from V and 4 bases from J; junction bases left unmatched: 6. This CDR3 region has 14 residues. CDR3 DNA sequence: TGTGCCTGGAGTGTACCAGCGGGACCTTACGAGCAGTACTTC. It is translated as CAWSVPAGPYEQYF.